The next 7 T cell receptor beta chains were all read from a single sample in a study of OX40 agonist ivuxolimab in advanced cancers. The repertoire was sequenced with immunoSEQ multiplex PCR; TCRdb's copy has only in-frame clones and lacks some. This table has around 64,000 clones, over 80% appearing once. Here the sequenced sample was CD4+ or CD8+ T cells sorted from blood, taken in a trial of the OX40 agonist ivuxolimab. The receptors were gathered from an adult with an advanced solid tumor such as melanoma, head and neck, liver or kidney cancer.

The chain employs TRBV7-2 and TRBJ1-5; D is possibly TRBD1 (5 bases). Trimming cost V 5 bases and J 0 bases, with 11 bases left between them. CDR3 length: 15 amino acids. CDR1 and CDR2 from the germline V gene are SGHTA and FQGNSA. CDR3 amino acids: CASSKWDASNQPQHF. DNA of the CDR3: TGTGCCAGCAGCAAATGGGACGCTAGCAATCAGCCCCAGCATTTT.

The chain uses TRBV19 and TRBJ2-7; 10 bases fit TRBD2. Germline lookup yields CDR1 LNHDA and CDR2 SQIVND (reference sequence). The V segment lost 5 bases and the J segment 4 bases; nucleotides outside the gene matches: 8. The CDR3 has 15 amino acids. The CDR3 sequence: CASSALAGEGYEQYF. The CDR3 DNA reads TGTGCCAGTAGTGCCCTAGCGGGAGAAGGGTACGAGCAGTACTTC.

The gene calls are TRBV4-1 and TRBJ2-5; D is perhaps TRBD2 (5 bases). The CDR3 covers 15 residues. CDR1 MGHRA and CDR2 YSYEKL come from the germline V gene. V dropped 2 bases and J dropped 5 bases, with 15 bases sitting between them. CDR3 region: CASSQSTRVQETQYF. In DNA form, the CDR3 reads TGCGCCAGCAGCCAATCCACTAGGGTGCAGGAGACCCAGTACTTC.

This rearrangement joins TRBV11-2 to TRBJ2-7, with 9 bases that match TRBD1. With 1 base clipped from V and 6 bases from J, the junction kept 7 bases outside the gene matches. The germline V gene has CDR1 SGHAT and CDR2 FQNNGV. CDR3 size: 15 residues. The CDR3 loop reads CASSLGMGQGSEQYF. The CDR3 region has the DNA TGTGCCAGCAGCTTAGGTATGGGACAGGGATCCGAGCAGTACTTC.

The rearrangement uses TRBV9 and TRBJ2-5; D is perhaps TRBD1 or TRBD2 (5 bases each). The CDR3 runs to 14 residues. The V end lost 0 bases, the J end lost 4 bases, and 10 bases lay between the germline ends. Germline V gene data show CDR1 as SGDLS and CDR2 as YYNGEE. The CDR3 DNA reads as TGTGCCAGCAGCGTAGAAGAGGGACGAGAGACCCAGTACTTC. This codes for CASSVEEGRETQYF.

In its sample, this clone was seen once. This chain connects TRBV15 to TRBJ2-3; D perhaps matches TRBD1 (6 bases). Trimming pared 5 bases from V and 3 bases from J, leaving 21 bases between. Germline CDR1 LNHNV, CDR2 YYDKDF (reference sequence). This CDR3 comprises 17 residues. The DNA of the CDR3 is TGTGCCACCAGCGGAGTAATCAACAGGGATTGGACAGATACGCAGTATTTT. Amino acids: CATSGVINRDWTDTQYF.

This clone was counted once. CDR3 loop: CASSQDPGVAGELFF. Here the CDR3 DNA reads TGCGCCAGCAGCCAAGATCCCGGGGTCGCCGGGGAGCTGTTTTTT. The chain carries TRBV4-1 and TRBJ2-2; the D gene is possibly TRBD2 (5 bases). The CDR3 has 15 residues. From germline, CDR1 is MGHRA and CDR2 YSYEKL. The germline V and J ends were trimmed by 0 bases and 6 bases, with 11 bases remaining between them.